A selection of T cell receptor beta chains follows, all from one sample in a study of cytomegalovirus exposure and HLA in healthy donors. Produced via immunoSEQ multiplex PCR; TCRdb's table is partial and in-frame only. The repertoire holds more than 95,000 clones, with over 65% as singletons. Input material: PBMCs. The receptors originated from a man aged 35 to 55 in good health and CMV-seropositive. Both conserved end residues are part of each CDR3. A D gene is named only where the DNA matches it firmly. Clone size, where shown, is once, few, many, or a class for clones that have expanded.

D	size	V	J	DNA	CDR3
TRBD1	NA	TRBV6-5	TRBJ1-1	TGTGCCAGCAGGGTACAGGGGAGGAACACTGAAGCTTTCTTT	CASRVQGRNTEAFF
TRBD1	NA	TRBV19	TRBJ2-5	TGCGCCAGTAATCAGATGGGACAGGGACAAGAGACCCAGTACTTC	CASNQMGQGQETQYF
NA	NA	TRBV5-1	TRBJ2-7	TGCGCCAGCAGCTTGAGTTGGGTAGGGGGCTACGAGCAGTACTTC	CASSLSWVGGYEQYF
NA	once	TRBV15	TRBJ1-2	TGTGCCACCAGCAGAGAGATTAACAGGGACTATGGCTACACCTTC	CATSREINRDYGYTF
TRBD1	once	TRBV7-6	TRBJ1-5	TGTGCCAGCAGCTCTCGACAGGGCGATCAGCCCCAGCATTTT	CASSSRQGDQPQHF
NA	NA	TRBV30	TRBJ1-5	TGTGCCTGGAGCCCGGAGCTTAATCAGCCCCAGCATTTT	CAWSPELNQPQHF
NA	few	TRBV6-1	TRBJ2-4	TGTGCCAGCAGTAAAGGGACACTTCTAGCCAAAAACATTCAGTACTTC	CASSKGTLLAKNIQYF
TRBD1	NA	TRBV7-9	TRBJ1-4	TGTTCCAGCAGCCCAAGGAGGGGACAGGGTGGTGAAAAACTGTTTTTT	CSSSPRRGQGGEKLFF
TRBD1	NA	TRBV6-5	TRBJ1-2	TGTGCCAGCAGTTACCTATCAGACAGGGCTTGGGATGGCTACACCTTC	CASSYLSDRAWDGYTF
NA	few	TRBV9	TRBJ2-7	TGTGCCAGCAGCGTAGACTTAGCCAGAGAGCAGTACTTC	CASSVDLAREQYF
TRBD2	NA	TRBV2	TRBJ2-1	TGTGCCAGCAGTGGCGCGGGAGGAGTAGGTGAGCAGTTCTTC	CASSGAGGVGEQFF
NA	NA	TRBV7-7	TRBJ2-7	TGTGCTAGCAGCTTAGCAGGGAGCTACGAGCAGTACTTC	CASSLAGSYEQYF
TRBD2	few	TRBV7-2	TRBJ2-2	TGTGCCAGCAGCCATCGGGGGCCGGGGGGGACCGGGGAGCTGTTTTTT	CASSHRGPGGTGELFF
TRBD2	NA	TRBV7-9	TRBJ2-7	TGTGCCAGCAGCTTAGTCACTAGCGGGGACTCCTACGAGCAGTACTTC	CASSLVTSGDSYEQYF
TRBD1	NA	TRBV28	TRBJ1-5	TGTGCCAGCATAGCTACAGGGGGCAATCAGCCCCAGCATTTT	CASIATGGNQPQHF
TRBD1	NA	TRBV6-5	TRBJ1-1	TGTGCCAGCAGCCTGGACAGGGCGAGCACTGAAGCTTTCTTT	CASSLDRASTEAFF
NA	NA	TRBV15	TRBJ1-5	TGTGCCACCAGCAGAGATCCTGGACAGAGAAATCAGCCCCAGCATTTT	CATSRDPGQRNQPQHF
TRBD1	once	TRBV7-3	TRBJ2-1	TGTGCCAGCAGCATACCGGGACAGGCTTACAATGAGCAGTTCTTC	CASSIPGQAYNEQFF
TRBD2	NA	TRBV7-9	TRBJ2-7	TGTGCCAGCAGCTTGGGACTAGCGGGAGGGCACCGCTACGAGCAGTACTTC	CASSLGLAGGHRYEQYF
NA	NA	TRBV11-2	TRBJ2-7	TGTGCCAGCAGCTTAATTAGGAGGCAGGATCACGAGCAGTACTTC	CASSLIRRQDHEQYF
TRBD1	NA	TRBV4-3	TRBJ2-3	TGCGCCAGCAGCCAAGCAGGGGGTACAGGGGGCGTGGCAGATACGCAGTATTTT	CASSQAGGTGGVADTQYF
TRBD2	NA	TRBV30	TRBJ2-1	TGTGCCTGGAGTGGGTGGGCTAGCGGGGAAAATTACAATGAGCAGTTCTTC	CAWSGWASGENYNEQFF
NA	once	TRBV5-4	TRBJ1-1	TGTGCCAGCAGCCGGCTCGTCGGGACTGAAGCTTTCTTT	CASSRLVGTEAFF
NA	once	TRBV5-1	TRBJ2-1	TGCGCCAGCAGCTTGAGTCAGTACAATGAGCAGTTCTTC	CASSLSQYNEQFF
TRBD2	NA	TRBV19	TRBJ2-5	TGTGCCAGCCGACTAGCGGGGACACAAGAGACCCAGTACTTC	CASRLAGTQETQYF
TRBD1	NA	TRBV27	TRBJ2-2	TGTGCCATCAAAAAGGGACAGGGACCCGGGGAGCTGTTTTTT	CAIKKGQGPGELFF
NA	NA	TRBV21-1	TRBJ1-3	TGTGCCAGCAGCAAAGGGAACAGGGGGAAGAGAAACACCATATATTTT	CASSKGNRGKRNTIYF
TRBD2	NA	TRBV6-4	TRBJ2-1	TGTGCCAGCAGTGACCTAGCGGGGGCGAATGAGCAGTTCTTC	CASSDLAGANEQFF
TRBD1	few	TRBV6-5	TRBJ2-1	TGTGCCAGCAGTTACTCGAACAGGGGGCCCTACAATGAGCAGTTCTTC	CASSYSNRGPYNEQFF
TRBD2	NA	TRBV5-4	TRBJ2-5	TGTGCCAGCAGCTTGGGTCTAGCGGGGACCCAAGAGACCCAGTACTTC	CASSLGLAGTQETQYF
TRBD2	NA	TRBV9	TRBJ2-7	TGTGCCAGCAGCGTAGCGGGAGGGCCGGGGGAGCAGTACTTC	CASSVAGGPGEQYF
TRBD1	NA	TRBV6-5	TRBJ2-7	TGTGCCAGCAGCCCACGGACAGGCTACGAGCAGTACTTC	CASSPRTGYEQYF
NA	NA	TRBV27	TRBJ2-5	TGTGCCGCCGGGAAACCCTATCTAGGGACCCAGTACTTC	CAAGKPYLGTQYF
NA	NA	TRBV9	TRBJ2-1	TGTGCCAGCAGCGTAGCGGGAGTCGCGGATGAGCAGTTCTTC	CASSVAGVADEQFF
TRBD2	NA	TRBV18	TRBJ2-1	TGTGCCAGCTCACCGTTAGCGGGGGGGGTCAATGAGCAGTTCTTC	CASSPLAGGVNEQFF
NA	NA	TRBV11-1	TRBJ2-1	TGTGCCAGCAGCTTAGCTCGAGGATACAATGAGCAGTTCTTC	CASSLARGYNEQFF
TRBD1	few	TRBV2	TRBJ2-3	TGTGCCAGCACCTTCGGGCAGGGGGCAAGAGATACGCAGTATTTT	CASTFGQGARDTQYF
TRBD2	NA	TRBV27	TRBJ2-1	TGTGCCAGCACCCGAGCGGGATCCTACAATGAGCAGTTCTTC	CASTRAGSYNEQFF
TRBD2	once	TRBV11-3	TRBJ2-1	TGTGCCAGCAGCTCTTCCCGGGGGGGCAAGCAGTTCTTC	CASSSSRGGKQFF
TRBD2	NA	TRBV2	TRBJ2-3	TGTGCCAGCGGGCACGGGACTAGCGGGAGCCCAGATACGCAGTATTTT	CASGHGTSGSPDTQYF